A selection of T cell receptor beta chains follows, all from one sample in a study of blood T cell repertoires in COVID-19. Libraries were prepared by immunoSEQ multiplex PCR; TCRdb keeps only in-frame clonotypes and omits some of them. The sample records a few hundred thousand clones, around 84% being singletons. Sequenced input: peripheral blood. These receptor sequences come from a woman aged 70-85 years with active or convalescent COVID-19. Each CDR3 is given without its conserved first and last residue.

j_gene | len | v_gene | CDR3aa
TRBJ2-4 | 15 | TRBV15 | ATSRVLGLLAKNIQY
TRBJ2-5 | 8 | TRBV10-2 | ATGTETQY
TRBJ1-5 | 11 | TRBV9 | ASSEKGVQPQH
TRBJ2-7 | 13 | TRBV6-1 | ASSEAGGGRYEQY
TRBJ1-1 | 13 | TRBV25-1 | ASSEENRGYSEAF
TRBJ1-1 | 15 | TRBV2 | ASSEETVSNMNTEAF
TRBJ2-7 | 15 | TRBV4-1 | ASSQGWGGERSYEQY
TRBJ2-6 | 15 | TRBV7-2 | ASSLDSGVAGANVLT
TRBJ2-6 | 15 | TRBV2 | ASRATTGGSGANVLT
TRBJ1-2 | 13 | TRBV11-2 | ASSLGSPGTAGYT
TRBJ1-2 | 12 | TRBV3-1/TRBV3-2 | ASSQGPRNYGYT
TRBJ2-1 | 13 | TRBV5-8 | ASSLGPGRYNEQF
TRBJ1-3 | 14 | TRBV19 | ASSLSGSVSGNTIY
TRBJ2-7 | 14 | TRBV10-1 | ASSESKDSNSYEQY
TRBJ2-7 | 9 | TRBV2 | ASKTVYEQY
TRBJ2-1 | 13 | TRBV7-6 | ASSHLAGALNEQF
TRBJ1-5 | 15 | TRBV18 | ASSPPRRVEGNQPQH
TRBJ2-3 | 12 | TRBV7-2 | ASSLDQATDTQY
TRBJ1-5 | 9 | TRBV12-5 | ASGLGQGEY
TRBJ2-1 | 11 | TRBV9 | ASSARLANEQF
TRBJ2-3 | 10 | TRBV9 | ASTLDSDTQY
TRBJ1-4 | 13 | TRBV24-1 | ATSEGGTGDEKLF
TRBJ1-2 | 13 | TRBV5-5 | ASSLGGQGVYGYT
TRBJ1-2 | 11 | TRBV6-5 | ASSYPAGYGYT
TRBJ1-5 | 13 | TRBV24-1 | ATSDSQGLGQPQH
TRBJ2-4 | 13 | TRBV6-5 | ASKGLAGTKNIQY
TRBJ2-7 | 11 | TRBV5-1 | ASSSGGVYEQY
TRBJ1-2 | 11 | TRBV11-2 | ASSRTAYYGYT
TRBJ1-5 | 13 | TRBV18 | ASSPGSTGNQPQH
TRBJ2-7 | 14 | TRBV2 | ASSETLFGGAGEQY
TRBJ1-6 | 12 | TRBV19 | ASRGELYNSPLH
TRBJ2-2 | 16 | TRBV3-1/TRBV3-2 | ASSQCPLAGGNTGELF
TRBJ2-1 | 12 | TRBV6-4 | ASSAGTEAREQF
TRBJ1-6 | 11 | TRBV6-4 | ASSVGGNSPLH
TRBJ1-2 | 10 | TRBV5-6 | ASSLVQGATA
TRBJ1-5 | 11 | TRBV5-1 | ASSLSPNQPQH
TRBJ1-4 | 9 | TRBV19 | ASWDREKLF
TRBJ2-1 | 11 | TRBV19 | ASSIDLSRGQF
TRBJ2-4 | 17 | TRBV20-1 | SASLKRSGGDLAKNIQY
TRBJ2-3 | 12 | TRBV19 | ASTLANAKDTQY
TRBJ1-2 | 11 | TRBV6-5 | ASRGGAGYGYT
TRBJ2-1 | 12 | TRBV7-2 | ASSYSGGYNEQF
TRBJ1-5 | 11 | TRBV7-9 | ASSRREEQPQH
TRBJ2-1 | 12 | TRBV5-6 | ASSRTGGNNEQF
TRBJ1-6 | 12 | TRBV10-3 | AISRDRGISPLH
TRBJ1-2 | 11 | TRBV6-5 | ASRPPERQATI
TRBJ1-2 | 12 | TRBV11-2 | ASSLSTGPRGYT
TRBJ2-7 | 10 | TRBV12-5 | ASGLGQSEQY
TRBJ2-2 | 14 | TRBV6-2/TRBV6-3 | ASSPYQAANTGELF
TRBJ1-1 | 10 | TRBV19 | ATGQGAPGAF
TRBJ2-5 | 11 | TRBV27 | ASRTGGEETQY
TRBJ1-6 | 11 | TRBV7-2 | ATTRQGNSPLH